Listed below are T cell receptor beta chains from one sample, sequenced in a study of blood T cell repertoires in COVID-19. Clones were sequenced by immunoSEQ multiplex PCR, and TCRdb holds only the in-frame ones, with some missing. This table holds about 360,000 clones, more than 75% found once. Sequenced sample: peripheral blood. The receptor source for this set is a human donor in a cohort sampled during active COVID-19. CDR3s include the opening cysteine and the closing phenylalanine or tryptophan. A D gene is named only where the DNA matches it firmly. Clone sizes are given selectively: once, few, many, or a class where the clone is expanded.

-	TRBV27	-	TRBJ1-6	TGTGCCAGCAGTTTAAGGGCAGGGGCATATGGTTCACCCCTCCACTTT	CASSLRAGAYGSPLHF
-	TRBV29-1	TRBD2	TRBJ2-1	TGCAGCGGGGACTACGTGGATGAGCAGTTCTTC	CSGDYVDEQFF
-	TRBV29-1	-	TRBJ2-6	TGCAGCGTTGAATCGGTGGAGTCTGGGGCCAACGTCCTGACTTTC	CSVESVESGANVLTF
-	TRBV28	TRBD1	TRBJ1-2	TGTGCCAGCAGTCCCCCCTCCGACAGGGGGAATGGCTACACCTTC	CASSPPSDRGNGYTF
-	TRBV7-9	-	TRBJ2-3	TGTGCCAGCAGTCCCAATTTGTATTTT	CASSPNLYF
-	TRBV5-1	-	TRBJ2-1	TGCGCCAGCAGCTTGGGGCAGGTCAATGAGCAGTTCTTC	CASSLGQVNEQFF
-	TRBV9	-	TRBJ1-1	TGTGCCAGCAGCGTAGCGGGGAGTCGGGATGTGAACACTGAAGCTTTCTTT	CASSVAGSRDVNTEAFF
-	TRBV15	-	TRBJ2-1	TGTGCCACCAGCTCCAGCGAGGGAAACAATGAGCAGTTCTTC	CATSSSEGNNEQFF
-	TRBV27	-	TRBJ2-1	TGTGCCAGCAGTTTCCTTCACAGGAGCTCCTACAATGAGCAGTTCTTC	CASSFLHRSSYNEQFF
few	TRBV6-5	-	TRBJ2-5	TGTGCCAGCAGTAGCCAGGGTCTGGAGACCCAGTACTTC	CASSSQGLETQYF
-	TRBV5-1	TRBD1	TRBJ1-2	TGCGCCAGCAGCTTGGCCGACAGGGTCAGCTACACCTTC	CASSLADRVSYTF
once	TRBV25-1	-	TRBJ2-2	TGTGCCAGCAGTGATGCGGGTCGAACCGGGGAGCTGTTTTTT	CASSDAGRTGELFF
many	TRBV11-2	TRBD2	TRBJ2-7	TGTGCCAGCAGCTCCGGACTAGCGGGGAACTCCTACGAGCAGTACTTC	CASSSGLAGNSYEQYF
-	TRBV19	TRBD1	TRBJ1-6	TGTGCCAGTAGTTTCCTTAGGGACAGGTCGGTCGGTTCACCCCTCCACTTT	CASSFLRDRSVGSPLHF
once	TRBV29-1	-	TRBJ2-1	TGCAGCGTTTTAACCCAAGGGGTGGGGCACGATGAGCAGTTCTTC	CSVLTQGVGHDEQFF
-	TRBV5-5	-	TRBJ2-7	TGTGCCAGCAGCCCAATCAGGGTAGCAACCTACGAGCAGTACTTC	CASSPIRVATYEQYF
few	TRBV9	TRBD2	TRBJ2-3	TGTGCCAGCAGCGTCACGGGGGGGCCATTTACAGATACGCAGTATTTT	CASSVTGGPFTDTQYF
-	TRBV25-1	TRBD2	TRBJ2-4	TGTGCCAGCAGTGAGGGACTAGCGGGACTAAACATTCAGTACTTC	CASSEGLAGLNIQYF
-	TRBV7-9	TRBD1	TRBJ1-4	TGTGCCAGCAGCCGACAGGGGGCCAGGGGGGAAAAACTGTTTTTT	CASSRQGARGEKLFF
few	TRBV28	-	TRBJ2-2	TGTGCCAGCAGTTCCCACCAGGGACAACTTTCTGGGGAGCTGTTTTTT	CASSSHQGQLSGELFF
-	TRBV30	TRBD1	TRBJ1-2	TGTGCCTGGAGTGAAGCGGACAGGGTTACAGGTGGCTACACCTTC	CAWSEADRVTGGYTF
few	TRBV30	TRBD1	TRBJ2-3	TGTGCCTGGAGTGTAAACAGGGGAAGCGCAGATACGCAGTATTTT	CAWSVNRGSADTQYF
-	TRBV7-2	TRBD1	TRBJ2-3	TGTGCCAGCAGCATAAGACAGGGGTGGATAGATACGCAGTATTTT	CASSIRQGWIDTQYF